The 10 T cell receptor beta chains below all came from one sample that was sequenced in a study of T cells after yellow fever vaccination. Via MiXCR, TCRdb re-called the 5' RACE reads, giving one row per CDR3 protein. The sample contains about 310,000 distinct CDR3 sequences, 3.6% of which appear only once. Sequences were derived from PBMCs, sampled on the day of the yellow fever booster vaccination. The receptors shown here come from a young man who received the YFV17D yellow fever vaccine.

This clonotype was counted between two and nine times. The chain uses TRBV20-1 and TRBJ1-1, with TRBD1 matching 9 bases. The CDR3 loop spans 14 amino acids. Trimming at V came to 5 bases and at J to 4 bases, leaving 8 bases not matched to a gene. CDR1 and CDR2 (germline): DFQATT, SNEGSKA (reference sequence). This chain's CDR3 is CSAAHRGPSTEAFF. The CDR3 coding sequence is TGCAGTGCTGCGCACAGGGGGCCAAGCACTGAAGCTTTCTTT.

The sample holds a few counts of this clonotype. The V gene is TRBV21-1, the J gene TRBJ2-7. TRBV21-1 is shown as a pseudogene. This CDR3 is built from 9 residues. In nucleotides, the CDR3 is TGTGCCAGCAGGTACGAGCAGTACGTC. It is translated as CASRYEQYV.

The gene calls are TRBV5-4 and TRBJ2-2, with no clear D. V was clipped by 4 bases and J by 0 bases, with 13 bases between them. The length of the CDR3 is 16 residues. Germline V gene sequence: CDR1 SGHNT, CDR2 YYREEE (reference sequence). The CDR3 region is CASSPSRGSNTGELFF. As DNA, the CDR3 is TGTGCCAGCAGCCCGAGTCGCGGATCGAACACCGGGGAGCTGTTTTTT.

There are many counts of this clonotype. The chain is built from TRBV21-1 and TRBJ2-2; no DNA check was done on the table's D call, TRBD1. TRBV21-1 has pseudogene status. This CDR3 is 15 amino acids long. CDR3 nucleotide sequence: TGTGCCAGCAGCAGGCTCGACAGAAACACCGGGGAGCTGTTTTTT. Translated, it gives CASSRLDRNTGELFF.

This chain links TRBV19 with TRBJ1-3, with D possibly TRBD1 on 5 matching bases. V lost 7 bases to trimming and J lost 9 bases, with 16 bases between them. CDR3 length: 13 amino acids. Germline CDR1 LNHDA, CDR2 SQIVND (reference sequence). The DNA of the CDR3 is TGTGCCAGTAAGGGGACCAGAAGTAGCACCATATATTTT. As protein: CASKGTRSSTIYF.

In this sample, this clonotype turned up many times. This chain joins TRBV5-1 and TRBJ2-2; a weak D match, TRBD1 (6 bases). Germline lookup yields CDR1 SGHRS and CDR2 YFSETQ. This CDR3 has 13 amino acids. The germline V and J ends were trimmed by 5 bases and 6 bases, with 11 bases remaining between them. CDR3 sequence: CASRLQGPGELFF. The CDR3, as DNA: TGCGCCAGCAGGTTACAGGGCCCCGGGGAGCTGTTTTTT.

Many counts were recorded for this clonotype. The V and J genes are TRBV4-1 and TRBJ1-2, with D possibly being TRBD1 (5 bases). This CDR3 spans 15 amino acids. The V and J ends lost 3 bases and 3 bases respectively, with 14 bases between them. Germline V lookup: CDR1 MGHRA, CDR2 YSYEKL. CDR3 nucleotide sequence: TGCGCCAGCAGCCATTCCCGGGACGGAGACTATGGCTACACCTTC. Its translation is CASSHSRDGDYGYTF.

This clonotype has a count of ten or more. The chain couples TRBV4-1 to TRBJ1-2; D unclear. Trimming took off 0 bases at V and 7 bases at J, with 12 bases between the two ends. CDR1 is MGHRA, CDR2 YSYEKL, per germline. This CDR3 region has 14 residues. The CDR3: CASSQEAEGFGYTF. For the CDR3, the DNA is TGCGCCAGCAGCCAAGAAGCGGAAGGTTTTGGCTACACCTTC.

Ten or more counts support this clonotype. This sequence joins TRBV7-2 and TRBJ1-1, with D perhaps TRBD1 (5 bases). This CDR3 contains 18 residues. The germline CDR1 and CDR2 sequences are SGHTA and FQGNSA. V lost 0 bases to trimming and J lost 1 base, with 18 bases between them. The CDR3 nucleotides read TGTGCCAGCAGCTTAGCGCGTGGGGCACGGTACGCGAACACTGAAGCTTTCTTT. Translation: CASSLARGARYANTEAFF. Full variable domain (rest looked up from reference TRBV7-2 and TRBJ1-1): GAGVSQSPSNKVTEKGKDVELRCDPISGHTALYWYRQSLGQGLEFLIYFQGNSAPDKSGLPSDRFSAERTGGSVSTLTIQRTQQEDSAVYLCASSLARGARYANTEAFFGQGTRLTVV.

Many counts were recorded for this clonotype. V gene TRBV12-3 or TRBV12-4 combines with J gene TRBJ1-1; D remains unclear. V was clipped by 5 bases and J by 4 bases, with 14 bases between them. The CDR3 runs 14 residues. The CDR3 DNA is TGTGCCAGCAGTAAAGGCCCCGCTGGCACTGAAGCTTTCTTT. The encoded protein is CASSKGPAGTEAFF.